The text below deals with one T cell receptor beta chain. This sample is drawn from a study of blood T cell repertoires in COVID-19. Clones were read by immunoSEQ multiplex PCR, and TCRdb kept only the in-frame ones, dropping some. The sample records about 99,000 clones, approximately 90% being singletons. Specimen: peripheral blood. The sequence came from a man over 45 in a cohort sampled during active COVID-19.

This CDR3 is CASSGRTGTEGEQYF. CDR3 bases: TGTGCCAGTAGTGGACGGACAGGGACGGAGGGCGAGCAGTACTTC. This chain uses TRBV19 with TRBJ2-7; 8 bases agree with TRBD1. With 5 bases clipped from V and 6 bases from J, the junction kept 12 bases outside the gene matches. The germline gives CDR1 LNHDA, CDR2 SQIVND (reference sequence). This CDR3 is built from 15 residues.